The sequence of this T cell receptor (beta chain) was determined in a study of T-cell reconstitution after alpha-beta-depleted transplantation in children. Study-wide results and limits: Day-60 TCRbeta diversity that was high in some patients was derived from surviving recipient T cells and thymic progenitors. T-cell counts and diversity at one year post-transplant came mainly from newly produced T cells.

Note on this clonotype: What it binds is not known.

This CDR3 contains 14 residues. Germline CDR1 reads SGHRS; CDR2 reads YFSETQ. The ends lost 0 bases at V and 15 bases at J; junction bases unmatched: 12. The library targeted TCRbeta and was prepared with unique molecular identifiers. From the PCR reads, TCRdb called clonotypes with MiXCR, one entry per CDR3 protein. In the table there are roughly 50,000 distinct CDR3 sequences, 44% of which are singletons. The TCR comes from a male patient under 18 who had a stem cell transplant for acute lymphoblastic leukemia, so the T cells may come from the graft donor. Sequences were derived from PBMCs, mostly from graft donor cells, sampled 360 days after TCRalphabeta/CD19-depleted stem cell transplant. The chain employs TRBV5-1 and TRBJ2-1, with 7 bases matching TRBD1. CDR3 residues: CASSLEAGGPVGFF. DNA for the CDR3: TGCGCCAGCAGCTTGGAGGCAGGGGGTCCGGTTGGGTTCTTC.